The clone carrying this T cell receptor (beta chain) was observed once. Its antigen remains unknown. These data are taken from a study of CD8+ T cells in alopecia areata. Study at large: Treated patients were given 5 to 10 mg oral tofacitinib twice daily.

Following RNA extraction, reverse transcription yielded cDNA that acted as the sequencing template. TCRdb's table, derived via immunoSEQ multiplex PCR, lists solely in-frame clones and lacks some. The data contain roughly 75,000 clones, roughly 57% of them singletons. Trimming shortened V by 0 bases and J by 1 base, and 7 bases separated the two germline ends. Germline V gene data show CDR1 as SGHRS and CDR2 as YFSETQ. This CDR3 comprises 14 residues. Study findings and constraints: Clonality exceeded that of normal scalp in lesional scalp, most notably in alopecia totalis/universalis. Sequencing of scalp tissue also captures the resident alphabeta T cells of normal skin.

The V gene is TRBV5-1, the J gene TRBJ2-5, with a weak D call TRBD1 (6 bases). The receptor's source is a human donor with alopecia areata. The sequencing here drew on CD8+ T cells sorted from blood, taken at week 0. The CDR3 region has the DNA TGCGCCAGCAGCTTGGGACAGGCCCAAGAGACCCAGTACTTC. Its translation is CASSLGQAQETQYF.